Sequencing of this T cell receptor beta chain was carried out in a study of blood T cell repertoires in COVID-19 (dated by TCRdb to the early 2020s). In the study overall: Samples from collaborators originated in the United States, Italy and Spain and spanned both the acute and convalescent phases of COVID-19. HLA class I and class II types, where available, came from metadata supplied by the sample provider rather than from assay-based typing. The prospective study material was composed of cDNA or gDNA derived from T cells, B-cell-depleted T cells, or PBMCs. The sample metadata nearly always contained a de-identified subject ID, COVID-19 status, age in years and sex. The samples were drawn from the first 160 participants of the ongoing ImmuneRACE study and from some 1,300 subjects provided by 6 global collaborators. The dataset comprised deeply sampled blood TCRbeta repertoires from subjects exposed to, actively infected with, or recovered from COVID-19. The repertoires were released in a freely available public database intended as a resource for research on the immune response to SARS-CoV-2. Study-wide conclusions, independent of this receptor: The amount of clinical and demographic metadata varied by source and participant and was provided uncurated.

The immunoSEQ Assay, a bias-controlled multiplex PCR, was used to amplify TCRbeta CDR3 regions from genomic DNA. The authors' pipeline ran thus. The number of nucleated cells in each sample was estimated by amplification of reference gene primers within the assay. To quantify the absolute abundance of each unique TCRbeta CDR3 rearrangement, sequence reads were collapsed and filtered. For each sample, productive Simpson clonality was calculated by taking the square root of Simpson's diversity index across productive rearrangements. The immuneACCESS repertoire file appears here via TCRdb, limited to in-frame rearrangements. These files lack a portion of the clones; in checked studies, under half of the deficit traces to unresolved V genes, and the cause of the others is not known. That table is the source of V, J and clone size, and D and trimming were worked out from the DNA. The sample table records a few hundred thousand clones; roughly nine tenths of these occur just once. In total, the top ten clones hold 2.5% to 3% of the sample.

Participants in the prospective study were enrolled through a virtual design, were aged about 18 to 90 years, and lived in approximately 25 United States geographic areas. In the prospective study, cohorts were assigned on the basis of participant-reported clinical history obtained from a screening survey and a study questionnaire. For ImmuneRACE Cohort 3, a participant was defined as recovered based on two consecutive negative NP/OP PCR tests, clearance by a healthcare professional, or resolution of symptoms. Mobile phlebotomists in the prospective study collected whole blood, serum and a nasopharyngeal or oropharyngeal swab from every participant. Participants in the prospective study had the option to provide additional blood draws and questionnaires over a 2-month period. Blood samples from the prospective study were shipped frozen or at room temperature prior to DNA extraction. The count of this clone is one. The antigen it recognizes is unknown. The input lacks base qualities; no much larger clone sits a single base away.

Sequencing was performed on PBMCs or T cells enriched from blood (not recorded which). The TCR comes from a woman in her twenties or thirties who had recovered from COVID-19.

The CDR3 here reads CSVGAPYQPQHF. The bases read TGCAGCGTTGGAGCTCCATATCAGCCCCAGCATTTT. Recombination connected TRBV29-1 to TRBJ1-5; a confident D gene designation cannot be given. CDR1 and CDR2 were assigned from the germline V gene as SQVTM and ANQGSEA. The CDR3 holds 12 amino acids from the cysteine to the phenylalanine. Here the CDR3 DNA is all that survives: 36 bases in frame from base 1. V and J are truncated by 4 bases and 5 bases respectively, leaving an intervening sequence of 9 bases.